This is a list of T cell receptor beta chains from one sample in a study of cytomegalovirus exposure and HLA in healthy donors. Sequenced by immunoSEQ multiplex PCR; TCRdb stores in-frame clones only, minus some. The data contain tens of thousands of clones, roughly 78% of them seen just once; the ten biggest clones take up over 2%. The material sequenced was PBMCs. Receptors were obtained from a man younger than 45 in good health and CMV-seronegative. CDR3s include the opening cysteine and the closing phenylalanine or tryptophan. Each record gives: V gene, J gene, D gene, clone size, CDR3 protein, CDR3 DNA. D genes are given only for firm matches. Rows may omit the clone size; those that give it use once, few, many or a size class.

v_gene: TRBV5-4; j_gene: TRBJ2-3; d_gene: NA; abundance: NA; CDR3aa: CASTAQITTDTQYF; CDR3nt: TGTGCCAGTACCGCCCAGATTACCACAGATACGCAGTATTTT
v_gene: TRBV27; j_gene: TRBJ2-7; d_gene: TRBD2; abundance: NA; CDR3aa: CASSKAGGSYEQYF; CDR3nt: TGTGCCAGCAGTAAAGCGGGAGGGTCCTACGAGCAGTACTTC
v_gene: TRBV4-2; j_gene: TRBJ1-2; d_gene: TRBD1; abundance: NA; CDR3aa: CASSQDGTDDSNGYTF; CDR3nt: TGTGCCAGCAGCCAAGATGGGACAGACGATTCTAATGGCTACACCTTC
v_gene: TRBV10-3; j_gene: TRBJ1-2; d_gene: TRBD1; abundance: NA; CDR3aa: CAISEGSDRVCTF; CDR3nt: TGTGCCATCAGTGAGGGAAGTGACAGGGTATGCACCTTC
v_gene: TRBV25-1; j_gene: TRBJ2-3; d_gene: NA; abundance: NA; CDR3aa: CASSDGQRVTDTQYF; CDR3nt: TGTGCCAGCAGTGATGGACAGAGAGTCACAGATACGCAGTATTTT
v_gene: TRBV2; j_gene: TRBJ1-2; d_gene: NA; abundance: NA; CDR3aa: CASFRSRGYTF; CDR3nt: TGTGCCAGCTTCAGGTCCCGAGGCTACACCTTC
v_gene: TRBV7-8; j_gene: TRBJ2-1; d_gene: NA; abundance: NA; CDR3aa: CASSTPGTGSISYNEQFF; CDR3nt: TGTGCCAGCAGCACCCCCGGGACCGGGAGTATCTCCTACAATGAGCAGTTCTTC
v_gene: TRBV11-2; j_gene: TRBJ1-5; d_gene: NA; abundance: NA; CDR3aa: CASSLDRAGNQPQHF; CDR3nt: TGTGCCAGCAGCTTAGATCGAGCGGGGAATCAGCCCCAGCATTTT
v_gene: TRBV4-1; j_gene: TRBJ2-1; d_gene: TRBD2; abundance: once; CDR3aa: CASSQEGLAGSSYNEQFF; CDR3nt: TGCGCCAGCAGCCAAGAAGGGCTAGCGGGGAGCTCCTACAATGAGCAGTTCTTC
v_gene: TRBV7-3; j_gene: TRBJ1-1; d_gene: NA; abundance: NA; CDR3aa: CASSPSGQEAFF; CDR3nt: TGTGCCAGCAGCCCATCAGGGCAAGAAGCTTTCTTT
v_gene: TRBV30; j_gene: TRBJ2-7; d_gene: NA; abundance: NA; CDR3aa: CAWNSFYEQYF; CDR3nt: TGTGCCTGGAATTCCTTTTACGAGCAGTACTTC
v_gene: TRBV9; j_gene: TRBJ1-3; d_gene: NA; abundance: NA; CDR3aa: CASSVGTISGNTIYF; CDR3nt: TGTGCCAGCAGCGTAGGAACAATCTCTGGAAACACCATATATTTT
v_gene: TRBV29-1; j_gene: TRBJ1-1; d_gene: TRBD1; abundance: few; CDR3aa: CSVGTTGGSTEAFF; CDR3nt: TGCAGCGTTGGGACGACAGGGGGAAGTACTGAAGCTTTCTTT
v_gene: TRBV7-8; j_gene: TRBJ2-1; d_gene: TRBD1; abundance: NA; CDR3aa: CASSHPGQGYNEQFF; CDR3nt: TGTGCCAGCAGCCATCCGGGACAGGGGTACAATGAGCAGTTCTTC
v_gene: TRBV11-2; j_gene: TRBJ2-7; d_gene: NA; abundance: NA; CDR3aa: CASSLGGRSYEQYF; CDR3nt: TGTGCCAGCAGCTTGGGCGGGCGATCCTACGAGCAGTACTTC
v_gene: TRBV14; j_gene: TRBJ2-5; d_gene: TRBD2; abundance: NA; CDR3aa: CASSQGAGVIETQYF; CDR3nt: TGTGCCAGCAGCCAAGGAGCGGGGGTCATAGAGACCCAGTACTTC
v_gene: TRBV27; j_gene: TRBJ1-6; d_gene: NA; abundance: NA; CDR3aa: CASSFLGPNSPLHF; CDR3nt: TGTGCCAGCAGTTTTTTGGGCCCAAATTCACCCCTCCACTTT
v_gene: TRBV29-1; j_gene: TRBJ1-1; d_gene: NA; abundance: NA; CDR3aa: CSVDDTGKNTEAFF; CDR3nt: TGCAGCGTTGATGATACAGGGAAGAACACTGAAGCTTTCTTT
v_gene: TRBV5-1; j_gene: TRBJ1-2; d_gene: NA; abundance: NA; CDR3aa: CASSLGNPGANYGYTF; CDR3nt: TGCGCCAGCAGCTTGGGAAACCCAGGTGCTAACTATGGCTACACCTTC
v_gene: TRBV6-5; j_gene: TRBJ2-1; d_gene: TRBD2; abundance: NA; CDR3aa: CASSYARGGSNEQFF; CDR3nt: TGTGCCAGCAGTTACGCGCGGGGGGGCTCCAATGAGCAGTTCTTC
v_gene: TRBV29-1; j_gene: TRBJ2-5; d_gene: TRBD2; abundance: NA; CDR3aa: CSVGTSGSWETQYF; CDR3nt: TGCAGCGTGGGGACTAGCGGGAGTTGGGAGACCCAGTACTTC
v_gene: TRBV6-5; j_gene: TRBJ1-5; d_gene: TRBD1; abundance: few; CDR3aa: CASSYSRQGSQPQHF; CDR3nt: TGTGCCAGCAGTTACTCCCGACAGGGTTCCCAGCCCCAGCATTTT